These T cell receptor beta chains were read from a single sample in a study of blood T cell dynamics during melanoma immunotherapy. Produced via immunoSEQ multiplex PCR; TCRdb's table is partial and in-frame only. The specimen's table records fewer than 35 clones. The sequenced sample was cell-free DNA from blood, obtained from a patient treated with checkpoint blockade. The receptor set was obtained from a human donor with melanoma. Both conserved end residues are part of each CDR3. Fields, in order: D gene, J gene, V gene, CDR3 protein. D genes are given only for firm matches.

>.|TRBJ2-5|TRBV7-3
CASSFYGPTAQETQYF
>.|TRBJ1-2|TRBV5-2
CASSASSPHGKTYGYTF
>.|TRBJ2-6|TRBV12-1
CASSRRQSRANVLTF
>TRBD2|TRBJ2-7|TRBV6-1
CASSELGGSSYEQYF
>.|TRBJ1-1|TRBV11-3
CASTVSGGLSEAFF
>.|TRBJ1-6|TRBV21-1
CASSCTLATHHNSPLHF
>TRBD1|TRBJ1-1|TRBV5-4
CASSLGGQYEAFF
>TRBD2|TRBJ2-1|TRBV9
CASSDIGLEKFF
>.|TRBJ1-3|TRBV21-1
CASRKRLQHARNTIYF
>TRBD2|.|TRBV4-3
CASSQDGAGRRPGEQYF